This TCR beta chain was sequenced for a study of Ad26.COV2.S vaccination and SARS-CoV-2 variants. Across the whole study: Donor was one of the participants in the Ad26.COV2.S arm of the COV1001 trial.

The method was immunoSEQ multiplex PCR; TCRdb's version includes in-frame clones alone and lacks a portion of them. The sample shows about 350,000 clones, about 88% of them seen only once. Treatment described: approximately 18 received Ad26.COV2.S at low or high dose, single or two shots; roughly 5 received placebo; per-sample allocation not given. Vaccine and placebo recipients were sampled on day 63 after the first injection. The input for sequencing was peripheral blood, taken in a trial of Ad26.COV2.S vaccine versus placebo. This TCR was sampled from a person between 18 and 65 years old who received the Ad26.COV2.S COVID-19 vaccine or a placebo.

CDR3 loop: CASSSNRGSQETQYF. DNA for the CDR3: TGTGCCAGCAGTTCCAACAGGGGGTCCCAGGAGACCCAGTACTTC. This chain links TRBV6-5 with TRBJ2-5, with 8 nucleotides matching TRBD1. Germline loops: CDR1 MNHEY, CDR2 SVGAGI. CDR3 length: 15 residues. V lost 4 bases and J lost 5; bases outside the gene matches: 9.